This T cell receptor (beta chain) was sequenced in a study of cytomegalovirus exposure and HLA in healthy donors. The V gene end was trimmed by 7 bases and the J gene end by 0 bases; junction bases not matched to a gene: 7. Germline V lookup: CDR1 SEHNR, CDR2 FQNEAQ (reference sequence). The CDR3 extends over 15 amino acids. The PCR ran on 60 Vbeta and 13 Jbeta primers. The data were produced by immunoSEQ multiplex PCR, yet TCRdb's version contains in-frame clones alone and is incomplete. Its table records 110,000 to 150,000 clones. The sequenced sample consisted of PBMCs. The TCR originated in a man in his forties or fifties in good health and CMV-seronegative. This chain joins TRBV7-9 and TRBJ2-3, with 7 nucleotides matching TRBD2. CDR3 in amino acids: CASTPRGVSTDTQYF. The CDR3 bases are TGTGCCAGCACCCCCCGGGGGGTTAGCACAGATACGCAGTATTTT.